Listed below are T cell receptor beta chains from one sample, sequenced in a study of Tregs in tolerant kidney transplant recipients. Sequencing was performed with immunoSEQ multiplex PCR; in TCRdb, only in-frame clones are kept and a portion is missing. The sample has more than 60,000 clones; roughly 85% are singletons. Sequenced here: Tregs from blood, sampled before the transplant. The receptors come from a human donor who received a combined kidney and bone marrow transplant. Both conserved end residues are part of each CDR3.

J gene	V gene	CDR3 protein
TRBJ2-5	TRBV5-1	CASSFGEVGETQYF
TRBJ2-7	TRBV29-1	CSVVRLAGAGYEQYF
TRBJ1-2	TRBV29-1	CSVEVTGPNYGYTF
TRBJ1-2	TRBV5-1	CASRLTGYGYTF
TRBJ1-1	TRBV5-1	CASSPGQGRGVAFF
TRBJ2-5	TRBV6-1	CASAVTGASVETQYF
TRBJ2-1	TRBV7-9	CASVGDRGRNEQFF
TRBJ1-1	TRBV29-1	CSGIPGQGSTEAFF
TRBJ1-1	TRBV19	CASSQGAGNTEAFF
TRBJ2-5	TRBV2	CASRPDQETQYF
TRBJ2-7	TRBV6-6	CASSTEGYEQYF
TRBJ1-6	TRBV28	CASTASSYNSPLHF
TRBJ2-1	TRBV5-6	CASSLPLVSYNEQFF
TRBJ2-7	TRBV19	CASSRTGGNYEQYF
TRBJ1-1	TRBV7-2	CASSFSGTMNTEAFF
TRBJ2-2	TRBV25-1	CASSEFGAGELFF
TRBJ2-4	TRBV19	CAGSIRQGKNIQYF
TRBJ1-2	TRBV7-2	CASSLEPRQGNYGYTF
TRBJ2-1	TRBV5-1	CASSSEVTYNEQFF
TRBJ2-7	TRBV21-1	CASRSRAGGINEQYF
TRBJ1-1	TRBV28	CASSLAGDWTEAFF
TRBJ1-4	TRBV7-2	CASSLVFSRGGEKLFF
TRBJ2-3	TRBV5-4	CASSPGTSGTDTQYF
TRBJ2-1	TRBV28	CASSPLGLARYNEQFF
TRBJ2-1	TRBV5-1	CASSLAGAWNEQFF
TRBJ1-2	TRBV10-3	CAIRPTGAVRGGYTF
TRBJ1-3	TRBV6-1	CASSDGPAGSGNTIYF
TRBJ2-7	TRBV7-2	CASSLVSNSYEQYF
TRBJ1-2	TRBV5-6	CASSLSRSPYGYTF
TRBJ1-6	TRBV6-5	CASSTRLTYNSPLHF
TRBJ1-1	TRBV6-6	CASSYSSGSTEAFF
.	TRBV2	CASSGVYEQYF
TRBJ1-5	TRBV28	CASSFSLFDRGNQPQHF
TRBJ2-7	TRBV6-5	CASNFYEQYF
TRBJ1-6	TRBV9	CASSVGYGTTDGSPLHF
TRBJ1-2	TRBV27	CASSLGGIRLWDGYTF
TRBJ2-5	TRBV6-1	CASESSVNQETQYF
TRBJ2-3	TRBV28	CASSLVAGKGDTQYF
TRBJ1-3	TRBV7-9	CASSSQVPSSGNTIYF
TRBJ1-5	TRBV7-9	CASSSGTGAGNQPQHF